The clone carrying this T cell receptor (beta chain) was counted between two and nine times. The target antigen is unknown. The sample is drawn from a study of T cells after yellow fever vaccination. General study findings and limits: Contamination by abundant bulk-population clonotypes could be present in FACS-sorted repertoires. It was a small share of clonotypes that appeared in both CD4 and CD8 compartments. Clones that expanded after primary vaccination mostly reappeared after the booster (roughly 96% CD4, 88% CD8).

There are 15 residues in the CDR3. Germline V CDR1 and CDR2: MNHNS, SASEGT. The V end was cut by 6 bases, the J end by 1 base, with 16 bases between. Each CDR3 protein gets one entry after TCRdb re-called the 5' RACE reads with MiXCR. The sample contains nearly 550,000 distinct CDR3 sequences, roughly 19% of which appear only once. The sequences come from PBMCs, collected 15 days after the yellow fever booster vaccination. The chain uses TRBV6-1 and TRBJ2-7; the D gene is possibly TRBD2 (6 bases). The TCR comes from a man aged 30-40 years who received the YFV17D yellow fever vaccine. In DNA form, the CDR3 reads TGTGCCAGCAGACCGGACGGGAGTAGTTCCTACGAGCAGTACTTC. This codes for CASRPDGSSSYEQYF.